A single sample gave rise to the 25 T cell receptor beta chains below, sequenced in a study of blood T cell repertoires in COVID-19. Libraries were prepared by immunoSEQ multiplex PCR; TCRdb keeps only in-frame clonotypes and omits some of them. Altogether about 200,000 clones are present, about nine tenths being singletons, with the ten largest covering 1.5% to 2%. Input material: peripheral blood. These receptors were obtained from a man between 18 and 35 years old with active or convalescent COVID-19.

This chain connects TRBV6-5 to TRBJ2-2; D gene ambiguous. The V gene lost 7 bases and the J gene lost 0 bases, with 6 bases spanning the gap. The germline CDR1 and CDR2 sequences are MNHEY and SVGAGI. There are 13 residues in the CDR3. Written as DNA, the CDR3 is TGTGCCAGCACTTTCGCGAACACCGGGGAGCTGTTTTTT. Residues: CASTFANTGELFF.

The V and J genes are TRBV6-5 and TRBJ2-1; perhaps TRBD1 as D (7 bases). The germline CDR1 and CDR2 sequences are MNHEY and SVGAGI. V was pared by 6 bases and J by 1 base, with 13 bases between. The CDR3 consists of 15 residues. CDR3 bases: TGTGCCAGCAGAAAGACAGGGACTTCCTACAATGAGCAGTTCTTC. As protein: CASRKTGTSYNEQFF.

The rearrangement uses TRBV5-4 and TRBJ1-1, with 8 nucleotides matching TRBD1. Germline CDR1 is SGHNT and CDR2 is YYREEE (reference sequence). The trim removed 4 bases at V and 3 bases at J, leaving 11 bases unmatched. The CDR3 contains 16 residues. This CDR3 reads CASSTATGTGDTEAFF. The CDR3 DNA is TGTGCCAGCAGCACCGCCACCGGGACAGGCGACACTGAAGCTTTCTTT.

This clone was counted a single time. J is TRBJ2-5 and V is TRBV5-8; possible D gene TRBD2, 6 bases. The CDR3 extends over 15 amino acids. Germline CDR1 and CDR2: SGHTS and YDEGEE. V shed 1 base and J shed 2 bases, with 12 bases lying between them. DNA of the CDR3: TGTGCCAGCAGCTTGACGACGGGAGAGCAAGAGACCCAGTACTTC. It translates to CASSLTTGEQETQYF.

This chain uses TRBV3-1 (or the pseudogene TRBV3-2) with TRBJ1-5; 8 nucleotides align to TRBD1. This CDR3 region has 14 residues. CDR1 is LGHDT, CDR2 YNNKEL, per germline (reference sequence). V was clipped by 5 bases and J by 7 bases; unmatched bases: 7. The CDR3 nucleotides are TGTGCCAGCAGCAAGACAGGGGCAGACCAGCCCCAGCATTTT. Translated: CASSKTGADQPQHF.

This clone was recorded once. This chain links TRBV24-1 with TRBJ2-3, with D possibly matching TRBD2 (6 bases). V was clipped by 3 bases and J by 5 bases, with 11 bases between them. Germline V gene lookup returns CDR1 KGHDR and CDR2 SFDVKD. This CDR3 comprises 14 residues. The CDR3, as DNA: TGTGCCACCAGTGATACGAGAGCGGGAGATACGCAGTATTTT. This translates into CATSDTRAGDTQYF.

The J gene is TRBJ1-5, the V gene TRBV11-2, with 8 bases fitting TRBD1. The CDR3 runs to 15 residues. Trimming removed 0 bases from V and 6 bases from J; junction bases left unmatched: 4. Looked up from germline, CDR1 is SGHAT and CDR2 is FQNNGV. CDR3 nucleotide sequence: TGTGCCAGCAGCTTAGACAGGGGGCTAGGTCAGCCCCAGCATTTT. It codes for CASSLDRGLGQPQHF.

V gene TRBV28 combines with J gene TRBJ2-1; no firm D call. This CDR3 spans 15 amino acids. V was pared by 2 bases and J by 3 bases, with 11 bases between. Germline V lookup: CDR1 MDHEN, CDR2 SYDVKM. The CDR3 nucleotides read TGTGCCAGCAGTTTAGCCCCGGGTGGCTACAATGAGCAGTTCTTC. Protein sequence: CASSLAPGGYNEQFF.

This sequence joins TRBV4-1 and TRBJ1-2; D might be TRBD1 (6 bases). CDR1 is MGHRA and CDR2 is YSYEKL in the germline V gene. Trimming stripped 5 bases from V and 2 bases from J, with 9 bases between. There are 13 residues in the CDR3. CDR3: CASSKGQNYGYTF. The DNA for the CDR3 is TGCGCCAGCAGCAAAGGACAGAACTATGGCTACACCTTC.

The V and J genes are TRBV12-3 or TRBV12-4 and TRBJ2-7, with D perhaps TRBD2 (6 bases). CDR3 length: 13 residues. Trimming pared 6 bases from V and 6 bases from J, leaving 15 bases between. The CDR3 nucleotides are TGTGCCAGCAGGCCTACCCAGGGAGGCGAGCAGTACTTC. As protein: CASRPTQGGEQYF.

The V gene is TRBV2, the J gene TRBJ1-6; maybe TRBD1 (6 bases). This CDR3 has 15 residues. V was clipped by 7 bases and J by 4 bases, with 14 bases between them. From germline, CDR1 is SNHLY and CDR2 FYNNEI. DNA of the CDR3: TGTGCCAGCACCTCCGAGGACAGTTATAATTCACCCCTCCACTTT. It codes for CASTSEDSYNSPLHF.

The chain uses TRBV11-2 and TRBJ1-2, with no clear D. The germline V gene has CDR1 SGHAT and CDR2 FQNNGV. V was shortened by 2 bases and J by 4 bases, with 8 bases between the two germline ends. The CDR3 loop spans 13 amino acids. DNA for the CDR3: TGTGCCAGCAGCTTATCAGGTTCCTATGGCTACACCTTC. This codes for CASSLSGSYGYTF.

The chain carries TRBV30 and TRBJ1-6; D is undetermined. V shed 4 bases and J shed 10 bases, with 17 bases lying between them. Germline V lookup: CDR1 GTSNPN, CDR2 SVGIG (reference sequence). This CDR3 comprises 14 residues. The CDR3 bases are TGTGCCTGGAATCTACGGGGTTTTGGCTCACCCCTCCACTTT. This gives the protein CAWNLRGFGSPLHF.

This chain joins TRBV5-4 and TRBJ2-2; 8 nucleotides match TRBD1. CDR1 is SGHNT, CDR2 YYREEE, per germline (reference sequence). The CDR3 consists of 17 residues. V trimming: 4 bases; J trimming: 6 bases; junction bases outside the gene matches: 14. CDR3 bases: TGTGCCAGCAGCCCGGGGGCGGGACAGGTGGTGGCCGGGGAGCTGTTTTTT. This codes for CASSPGAGQVVAGELFF.

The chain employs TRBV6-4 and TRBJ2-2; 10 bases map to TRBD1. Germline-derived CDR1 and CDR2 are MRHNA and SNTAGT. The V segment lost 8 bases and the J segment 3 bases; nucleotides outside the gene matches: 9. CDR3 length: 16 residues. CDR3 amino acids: CASARPGQGDTGELFF. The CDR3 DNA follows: TGTGCCAGCGCGCGACCAGGACAGGGGGACACCGGGGAGCTGTTTTTT.

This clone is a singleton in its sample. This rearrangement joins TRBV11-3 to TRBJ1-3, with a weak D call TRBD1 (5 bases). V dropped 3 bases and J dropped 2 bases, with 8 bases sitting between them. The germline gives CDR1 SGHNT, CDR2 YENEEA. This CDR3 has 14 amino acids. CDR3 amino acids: CASSFGGTGNTIYF. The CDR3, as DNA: TGTGCCAGCAGCTTCGGGGGAACTGGAAACACCATATATTTT. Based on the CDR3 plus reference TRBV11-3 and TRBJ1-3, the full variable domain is EAGVVQSPRYKIIEKKQPVAFWCNPISGHNTLYWYLQNLGQGPELLIRYENEEAVDDSQLPKDRFSAERLKGVDSTLKIQPAELGDSAVYLCASSFGGTGNTIYFGEGSWLTVV.

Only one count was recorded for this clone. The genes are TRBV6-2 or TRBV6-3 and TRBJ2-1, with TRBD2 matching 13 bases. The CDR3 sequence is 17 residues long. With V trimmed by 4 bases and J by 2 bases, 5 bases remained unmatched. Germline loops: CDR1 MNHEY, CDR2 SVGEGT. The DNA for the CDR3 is TGTGCCAGCAGTTCAGGGACTAGCGGGGCCGCCTACAATGAGCAGTTCTTC. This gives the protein CASSSGTSGAAYNEQFF.

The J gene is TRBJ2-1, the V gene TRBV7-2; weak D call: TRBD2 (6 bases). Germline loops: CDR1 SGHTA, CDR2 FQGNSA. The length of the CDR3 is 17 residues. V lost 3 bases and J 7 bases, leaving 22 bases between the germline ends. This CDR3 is CASSFRVGGLGINEQFF. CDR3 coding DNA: TGTGCCAGCAGCTTCAGAGTCGGGGGATTAGGTATAAATGAGCAGTTCTTC.

The CDR3 loop reads CAISAGDYGYTF. For the CDR3, the DNA is TGTGCCATCAGTGCAGGGGACTATGGCTACACCTTC. The gene calls are TRBV10-3 and TRBJ1-2, with D possibly TRBD1 on 6 matching bases. The CDR3 covers 12 residues. CDR1 ENHRY and CDR2 SYGVKD come from the germline V gene. V dropped 4 bases and J dropped 3 bases, with 6 bases sitting between them.

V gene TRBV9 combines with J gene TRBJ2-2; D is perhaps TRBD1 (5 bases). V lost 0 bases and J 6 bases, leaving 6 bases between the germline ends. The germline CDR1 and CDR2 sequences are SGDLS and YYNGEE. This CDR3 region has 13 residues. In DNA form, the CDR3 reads TGTGCCAGCAGCGTAGTACAGGCCGGGGAGCTGTTTTTT. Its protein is CASSVVQAGELFF. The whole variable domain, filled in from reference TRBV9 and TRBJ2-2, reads DSGVTQTPKHLITATGQRVTLRCSPRSGDLSVYWYQQSLDQGLQFLIQYYNGEERAKGNILERFSAQQFPDLHSELNLSSLELGDSALYFCASSVVQAGELFFGEGSRLTVL.

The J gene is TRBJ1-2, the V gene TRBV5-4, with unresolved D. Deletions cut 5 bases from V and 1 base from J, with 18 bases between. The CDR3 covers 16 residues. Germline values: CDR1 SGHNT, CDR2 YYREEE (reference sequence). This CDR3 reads CASRSGLSGSNYGYTF. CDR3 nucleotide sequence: TGTGCCAGCAGAAGTGGCCTGTCAGGAAGTAACTATGGCTACACCTTC.

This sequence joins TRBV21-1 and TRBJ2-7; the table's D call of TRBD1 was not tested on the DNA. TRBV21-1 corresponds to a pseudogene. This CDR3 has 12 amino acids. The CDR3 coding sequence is TGTGCCACCGGGACAGGGGTTTACGAGCAGTACTTC. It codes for CATGTGVYEQYF.

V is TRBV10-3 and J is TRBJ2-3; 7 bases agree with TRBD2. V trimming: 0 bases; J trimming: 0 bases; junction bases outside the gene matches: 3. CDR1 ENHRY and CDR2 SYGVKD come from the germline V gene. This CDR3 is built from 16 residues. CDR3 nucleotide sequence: TGTGCCATCAGTGAGTCTATTAGCGGGAGCACAGATACGCAGTATTTT. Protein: CAISESISGSTDTQYF.

The CDR3 region is CASSADSEQYF. The CDR3 coding sequence is TGCGCCAGCAGTGCAGACAGCGAGCAGTACTTC. This rearrangement joins TRBV10-1 to TRBJ2-7; D may be TRBD1 (5 bases). This CDR3 has 11 residues. Per germline, CDR1 WNHNN and CDR2 SYGVQD (reference sequence). The V end lost 4 bases, the J end lost 6 bases, and 7 bases lay between the germline ends.

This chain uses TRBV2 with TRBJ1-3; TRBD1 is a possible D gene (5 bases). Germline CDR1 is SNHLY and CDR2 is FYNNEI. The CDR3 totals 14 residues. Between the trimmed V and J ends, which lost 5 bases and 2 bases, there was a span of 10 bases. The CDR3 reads CASSTEGAGNTIYF. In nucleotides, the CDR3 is TGTGCCAGCAGTACTGAAGGGGCTGGAAACACCATATATTTT.